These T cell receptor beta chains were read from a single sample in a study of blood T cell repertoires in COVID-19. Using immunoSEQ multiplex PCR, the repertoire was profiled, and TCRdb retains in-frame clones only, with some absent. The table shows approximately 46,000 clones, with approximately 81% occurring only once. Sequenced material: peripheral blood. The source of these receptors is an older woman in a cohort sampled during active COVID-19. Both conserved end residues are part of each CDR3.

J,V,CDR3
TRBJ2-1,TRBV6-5,CASRPGSRVGNEQFF
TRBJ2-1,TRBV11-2,CASSLGGRALGNEQFF
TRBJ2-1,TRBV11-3,CASSSPLQGPEQFF
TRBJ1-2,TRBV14,CASRPGGIYGYTF
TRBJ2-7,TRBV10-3,CAIGGDEQYF
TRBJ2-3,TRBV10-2,CASSEPGDTDTQYF
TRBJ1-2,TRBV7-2,CASGEITGDVGYTF
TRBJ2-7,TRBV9,CASSPGTSGMLSSYEQYF
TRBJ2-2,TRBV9,CASGRTRSTGELFF
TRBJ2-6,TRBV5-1,CASRPDSSGANVLTF
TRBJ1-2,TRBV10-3,CAISERGRESLYGYTF
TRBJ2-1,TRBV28,CASSTTFEQFF
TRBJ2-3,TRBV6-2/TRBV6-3,CASSDQAGAPDTQYF
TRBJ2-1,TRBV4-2,CASSQGAGLVDEQFF
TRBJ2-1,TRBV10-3,CAISDAGGGNEQFF
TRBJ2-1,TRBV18,CASSRGPEYNEQFF
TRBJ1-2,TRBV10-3,CATQDSYGYTF
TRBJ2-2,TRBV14,CASSRVGTTNTGELFF
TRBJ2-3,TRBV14,CASSRVTDTQYF
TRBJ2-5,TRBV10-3,CAISARETQYF
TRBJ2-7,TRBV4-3,CASSQTLTSRDEQYF
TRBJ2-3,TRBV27,CASSFELVRDTQYF
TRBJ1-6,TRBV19,CASSIQGTGNSPLHF
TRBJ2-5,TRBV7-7,CASSLGLAVQETQYF
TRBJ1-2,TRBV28,CASSLFVTGNYGYTF
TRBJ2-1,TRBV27,CASSRSEYNEQFF
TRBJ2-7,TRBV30,CAWSAGLAGVGEQYF
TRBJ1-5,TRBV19,CASSIMDSKNQPQHF
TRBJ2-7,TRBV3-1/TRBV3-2,CASRPTSGSYEQYF
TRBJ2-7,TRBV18,CASSPTRESYYEQYF
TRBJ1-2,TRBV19,CASSRGQGNGYTF
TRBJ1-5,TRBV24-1,CATGPTGQYDQPQHF
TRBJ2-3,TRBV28,CASSLSGTSSDTQYF
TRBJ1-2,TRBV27,CASSSLQQGYNYGYTF
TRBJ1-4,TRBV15,CATSSPLPGATNEKLFF
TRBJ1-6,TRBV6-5,CAGASDSYNSPLHF
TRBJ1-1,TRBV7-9,CASSPDRQDTEAFF
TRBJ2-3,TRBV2,CASTFGGPSTDTQYF
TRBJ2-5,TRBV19,CASSGNRDRRETQYF
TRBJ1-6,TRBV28,CASSLNEGRNSPLHF
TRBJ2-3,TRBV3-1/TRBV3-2,CASSQIAGKDTQYF
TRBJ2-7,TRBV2,CASIQSPRTSEQYF